This T cell receptor (beta chain) was sequenced in a study of vaccination and CD4 T cells after COVID-19. The Oncomine TCR Beta short-read assay was applied to DNA of cultured CD4+ T cells. MiXCR, run by TCRdb on the PCR reads, gives a single entry per CDR3 protein. This table holds some 19,000 distinct CDR3 sequences, 45% to 50% found once. The V gene's germline CDR1 is LNHDA and CDR2 SQIVND (reference sequence). The CDR3 length is 16 residues. V was clipped by 3 bases and J by 2 bases, with 14 bases between them. Noted treatment: roughly 11-day PBMC culture with coronavirus spike peptide pools or control peptides (ViraFEST assay). In the ViraFEST assay, peptide-pool expansion preceded TCR sequencing of expanded clonotypes. This clonotype has more than one count but fewer than ten. Its antigen is unidentified.

Sequencing was done on a sample of CD4+ T cells from blood, cultured in vitro. The receptor comes from a human donor who had recovered from COVID-19. The J gene is TRBJ1-5, the V gene TRBV19; D possibly corresponds to TRBD1 (5 bases). This chain's CDR3 is CASSIYAGGGNQPQHF. Written as DNA, the CDR3 is TGTGCCAGTAGTATTTACGCAGGAGGGGGCAATCAGCCCCAGCATTTT.